This entry features one TCR beta chain sequence. The source of the sample is a study of identical twins. Trimming cost V 6 bases and J 6 bases; bases outside gene matches: 6. Germline assignment: CDR1 DFQATT and CDR2 SNEGSKA (reference sequence). The CDR3 has 14 amino acids. From the 5' RACE reads, TCRdb called clonotypes with MiXCR, one entry per CDR3 protein. The data hold hundreds of thousands of distinct CDR3 sequences, with 8.5% to 9.5% observed a single time. A further study also used this sample, focusing on yellow fever vaccine responses in identical twins.

The receptor comes from a woman aged 18-35 years in good health. Specimen: PBMCs. V is TRBV20-1 and J is TRBJ2-7; 15 nucleotides match TRBD2. This CDR3 reads CSAGLAGGVGEQYF. The DNA of the CDR3 is TGCAGTGCGGGACTAGCGGGGGGAGTTGGCGAGCAGTACTTC.